The T cell receptor beta chain described here comes from a study of blood T cell repertoires in COVID-19. Study-wide background: From T cells, B-cell-depleted T cells, or PBMCs came the material, which was cDNA or gDNA.

Using immunoSEQ multiplex PCR, the repertoire was profiled, and TCRdb retains in-frame clones only, with some absent. The table includes 350,000 or so clones, approximately 91% detected once. From germline, CDR1 is SGHTA and CDR2 FQGTGA. The CDR3 loop spans 16 amino acids. With 6 bases removed from V and 0 bases from J, the gap between germline ends came to 12 bases. The rearrangement joins TRBV7-3 to TRBJ2-6; a weak D match, TRBD1 (5 bases). The sequencing sample was made of PBMCs or T cells enriched from blood (not recorded which). The TCR sequence derives from a woman aged 25 to 39 who had been exposed to COVID-19. CDR3 protein: CASSSSRGSGANVLTF. In DNA, the CDR3 is TGTGCCAGCAGTTCATCAAGGGGCTCTGGGGCCAACGTCCTGACTTTC.